A selection of T cell receptor beta chains follows, all from one sample in a study of CD8+ T cells in alopecia areata. TCRdb keeps only in-frame clones here, not all; method: immunoSEQ multiplex PCR. The sample lists about 150,000 clones; 80% to 90% were seen once. The input for sequencing was CD8+ T cells sorted from blood, taken at week 0. The receptor source for this set is a human donor with alopecia areata. Each CDR3 is given with its conserved first and last residue. A D gene is named only where the DNA matches it firmly.

TRBD1 | TRBJ1-1 | 15 | TRBV7-9 | CASSVRTGRNTEAFF
- | TRBJ2-7 | 14 | TRBV6-5 | CASRVGGSAYEQYF
- | TRBJ1-2 | 16 | TRBV29-1 | CSVDGVPGARSYGYTF
TRBD1 | TRBJ1-2 | 15 | TRBV27 | CASSPLGGQTYGYTF
- | TRBJ2-7 | 11 | TRBV4-2 | CASSQTGEQYF
- | TRBJ2-7 | 14 | TRBV27 | CASSLGGRVYEQYF
- | TRBJ2-7 | 16 | TRBV18 | CASSPEGRRTPYEQYF
TRBD1 | TRBJ2-7 | 17 | TRBV27 | CASSNRGTGGPSYEQYF
- | TRBJ2-1 | 11 | TRBV10-3 | CAATSSGEQFF
- | TRBJ2-7 | 13 | TRBV5-1 | CASSPAGYYEQYF
- | TRBJ1-5 | 21 | TRBV2 | CASSPTRGCATPCYSNQPQHF
- | TRBJ2-7 | 19 | TRBV21-1 | CASSKDKRAFCGANYEQYF
- | TRBJ1-5 | 16 | TRBV5-5 | CASSFGFDRSTQPQHF
TRBD1 | TRBJ1-1 | 12 | TRBV27 | CASFKQGPEAFF
- | TRBJ2-1 | 18 | TRBV6-1 | CASSEVREGVDSYNEQFF
TRBD1 | TRBJ2-3 | 16 | TRBV29-1 | CSVEVPGGMELDTQYF